These 22 T cell receptor beta chains share one sample of origin, sequenced in a study of blood T cells in healthy people across ages. Through a sample-barcoded 5' primer and a J-beta primer mix, a second PCR was run for roughly 6 to 11 cycles. From the 5' RACE reads, TCRdb called clonotypes with MiXCR, one entry per CDR3 protein. The sample includes 1.4 million or so distinct CDR3 sequences, 35% to 45% of them seen just once. Sequencing was carried out using blood. These receptors all stem from a woman under 30 in good health.

V and J are TRBV7-9 and TRBJ1-2; D might be TRBD1 (6 bases). Per the germline V gene, CDR1 is SEHNR and CDR2 is FQNEAQ (reference sequence). This CDR3 is 18 amino acids long. The V end was cut by 7 bases, the J end by 2 bases, with 26 bases between. Here the CDR3 DNA reads TGTGCCAGCACCCTTAGGATGGGTTGGCAGGGGCTCAACTATGGCTACACCTTC. This encodes CASTLRMGWQGLNYGYTF.

This rearrangement joins TRBV7-6 to TRBJ1-1, with D possibly TRBD1 on 5 matching bases. Germline V gives CDR1 SGHVS, CDR2 FNYEAQ. This CDR3 is built from 16 residues. V lost 1 base to trimming and J lost 5 bases, with 17 bases between them. The CDR3, as DNA: TGTGCCAGCAGCTTAGGAACAGTGCGGGAGGGGACTGAAGCTTTCTTT. The encoded protein is CASSLGTVREGTEAFF.

This clonotype was counted many times. V is TRBV9 and J is TRBJ2-5; 9 bases fit TRBD2. V shed 4 bases and J 1 base; nucleotides not matched to a gene: 8. Germline V gene data show CDR1 as SGDLS and CDR2 as YYNGEE. The CDR3 runs 16 residues. The CDR3 bases are TGTGCCAGCAGCATAAGACTAGCGGCCGTCCAAGAGACCCAGTACTTC. Translation gives CASSIRLAAVQETQYF.

The V gene is TRBV20-1, the J gene TRBJ2-7; tentative D call: TRBD1 (6 bases). Germline CDR1 reads DFQATT; CDR2 reads SNEGSKA (reference sequence). This CDR3 has 13 residues. The germline V and J ends were trimmed by 2 bases and 2 bases, with 10 bases remaining between them. CDR3 sequence reads: CSARQGLAYEQYF. The CDR3 region has the DNA TGCAGTGCTAGACAGGGGCTCGCCTACGAGCAGTACTTC.

This chain links TRBV7-9 with TRBJ1-2; 8 nucleotides match TRBD1. CDR3 size: 16 residues. Germline V gene sequence: CDR1 SEHNR, CDR2 FQNEAQ (reference sequence). V was clipped by 5 bases and J by 7 bases; unmatched bases: 15. The CDR3 protein is CASSPGQGKGIGGYTF. The CDR3 DNA follows: TGTGCCAGCAGCCCCGGACAGGGCAAAGGGATCGGTGGCTACACCTTC.

V gene TRBV4-1 combines with J gene TRBJ2-1, with D tentatively TRBD1 or TRBD2 (5 bases each). The DNA matches TRBJ2-7 better at its end, which makes the J call doubtful. The CDR3 sequence is 16 residues long. Germline values: CDR1 MGHRA, CDR2 YSYEKL. CDR3 in amino acids: CASSQAVSMVGDEQYF. In nucleotides, the CDR3 is TGCGCCAGCAGCCAAGCAGTGAGTATGGTGGGGGATGAGCAGTACTTC.

This rearrangement joins TRBV20-1 to TRBJ1-2; TRBD1 is a possible D gene (6 bases). This CDR3 contains 15 residues. The V gene lost 5 bases and the J gene lost 3 bases, with 19 bases spanning the gap. CDR1 is DFQATT, CDR2 SNEGSKA, per germline (reference sequence). The CDR3 region has the DNA TGCAGTGCTCGCACTGACACAGGGACGGACTATGGCTACACCTTC. It encodes CSARTDTGTDYGYTF.

The chain recombines TRBV20-1 with TRBJ2-5, with TRBD2 identical over 10 bases. V was clipped by 5 bases and J by 5 bases; unmatched bases: 5. The CDR3 contains 13 residues. Germline CDR1 reads DFQATT; CDR2 reads SNEGSKA (reference sequence). The CDR3 is CSALSGGSETQYF. CDR3 nucleotide sequence: TGCAGTGCTCTTAGCGGGGGGTCGGAGACCCAGTACTTC.

The chain uses TRBV12-3 or TRBV12-4 and TRBJ1-1; 9 bases are shared with TRBD1. The CDR3 extends over 16 amino acids. Germline trimming cut 3 bases from V and 6 bases from J; bases unmatched to any gene: 11. The DNA for the CDR3 is TGTGCCAGCAGTTTTAACAGGGGGCGGTCCGGGTCTGAAGCTTTCTTT. This gives the protein CASSFNRGRSGSEAFF.

The rearrangement uses TRBV27 and TRBJ1-2, with TRBD1 identical over 9 bases. Germline values: CDR1 MNHEY, CDR2 SMNVEV (reference sequence). CDR3 length equals 15 residues. The trim removed 5 bases at V and 4 bases at J, leaving 8 bases unmatched. The DNA of the CDR3 is TGTGCCAGCAGTCCCCGGGACAGGGAAGGCTATGGCTACACCTTC. It is translated as CASSPRDREGYGYTF.

The chain carries TRBV28 and TRBJ2-7; tentatively, D is TRBD1 (7 bases). V lost 4 bases to trimming and J lost 0 bases, with 19 bases between them. Germline V gene sequence: CDR1 MDHEN, CDR2 SYDVKM. The CDR3 is made up of 17 amino acids. The CDR3 protein is CASSSPAGQTSSYEQYF. As DNA, the CDR3 is TGTGCCAGCAGTTCACCTGCGGGACAGACTAGCTCCTACGAGCAGTACTTC. Full variable domain (remainder filled in from reference TRBV28 and TRBJ2-7): DVKVTQSSRYLVKRTGEKVFLECVQDMDHENMFWYRQDPGLGLRLIYFSYDVKMKEKGDIPEGYSVSREKKERFSLILESASTNQTSMYLCASSSPAGQTSSYEQYFGPGTRLTVT.

The sample holds a few counts of this clonotype. The chain employs TRBV15 and TRBJ2-1; tentatively, D is TRBD2 (5 bases). Deletions cut 1 base from V and 2 bases from J, with 9 bases between. In germline, CDR1 is LNHNV, CDR2 YYDKDF (reference sequence). This CDR3 is 15 amino acids long. CDR3 nucleotides: TGTGCCACCAGCAGAGCTAGCTCAACCTACAATGAGCAGTTCTTC. As protein: CATSRASSTYNEQFF.

This clonotype was seen many times. CDR3 residues: CASSLALGYEQYF. The CDR3 DNA is TGTGCCAGCAGTTTAGCGCTTGGGTACGAGCAGTACTTC. The V call is TRBV12-3 or TRBV12-4, the J call TRBJ2-7, with unresolved D. Trimming cost V 0 bases and J 4 bases, with 7 bases left between them. The CDR3 is 13 residues long.

This clonotype appeared a few times. The genes are TRBV3-1 and TRBJ1-5, with D perhaps matching TRBD1 (5 bases). This CDR3 contains 17 residues. The germline V and J ends were trimmed by 2 bases and 7 bases, with 21 bases remaining between them. The V gene's germline CDR1 is LGHDT and CDR2 YNNKEL (reference sequence). The CDR3 spells CASSQNSALAGNQPQHF. As DNA, the CDR3 is TGTGCCAGCAGCCAAAACTCGGCCCTAGCAGGGAACCAGCCCCAGCATTTT.

J is TRBJ2-3 and V is TRBV20-1; D is undetermined. Looked up from germline, CDR1 is DFQATT and CDR2 is SNEGSKA (reference sequence). The ends were cut back, 4 bases at V and 4 bases at J, with 21 bases in the middle. This CDR3 is 16 amino acids long. The CDR3 sequence: CSAKPLAYPFSDTQYF. CDR3 coding DNA: TGCAGTGCTAAACCCCTGGCTTACCCATTCTCAGATACGCAGTATTTT.

Turning to this clonotype: Given the absence of the conserved phenylalanine or tryptophan at the CDR3 end, a read error is likely. The rearrangement joins TRBV27 to TRBJ2-1, with 9 nucleotides matching TRBD2. CDR3 length: 20 amino acids. CDR1 is MNHEY and CDR2 is SMNVEV in the germline V gene (reference sequence). Germline trimming cut 5 bases from V and 0 bases from J; bases unmatched to any gene: 17. CDR3: CASSPTTSGYFRVSYNEQFV. CDR3 bases: TGTGCCAGCAGTCCGACGACTAGCGGCTATTTTCGTGTCTCCTACAATGAGCAGTTCGTC.

V gene TRBV5-1 combines with J gene TRBJ2-2; no definite D call. This CDR3 spans 12 amino acids. Trimming cost V 4 bases and J 9 bases, with 10 bases left between them. The germline gives CDR1 SGHRS, CDR2 YFSETQ. The DNA for the CDR3 is TGCGCCAGCAGCAAACACCCATGGGAGCTGTTTTTT. Translation gives CASSKHPWELFF. Filled out from reference TRBV5-1 and TRBJ2-2, the complete variable domain reads KAGVTQTPRYLIKTRGQQVTLSCSPISGHRSVSWYQQTPGQGLQFLFEYFSETQRNKGNFPGRFSGRQFSNSRSEMNVSTLELGDSALYLCASSKHPWELFFGEGSRLTVL.

The CDR3, as DNA: TGCAGTGCTAGACCGACAGGGCTAAGATGGGGACAGGGGGCCAGCTATGGCTACACCTTC. Protein: CSARPTGLRWGQGASYGYTF. V gene TRBV20-1 combines with J gene TRBJ1-2, with 12 nucleotides matching TRBD1. Trimming took 2 bases from V and 4 from J; bases not matched to a gene: 20. Per germline, CDR1 DFQATT and CDR2 SNEGSKA (reference sequence). The CDR3 has 20 amino acids.

J is TRBJ2-7 and V is TRBV7-9; TRBD2 is a possible D gene (6 bases). The germline V and J ends were trimmed by 5 bases and 7 bases, with 15 bases remaining between them. Germline lookup yields CDR1 SEHNR and CDR2 FQNEAQ (reference sequence). This CDR3 has 13 amino acids. CDR3 in amino acids: CASSPWRGEEQYF. CDR3 coding DNA: TGTGCCAGCAGCCCGTGGCGGGGTGAAGAGCAGTACTTC.

CDR3 sequence reads: CASSLDMAGSTEAFF. The CDR3 bases are TGTGCCAGCAGCTTAGATATGGCGGGGTCGACTGAAGCTTTCTTT. This rearrangement joins TRBV7-9 to TRBJ1-1, with D unclear. Germline assignment: CDR1 SEHNR and CDR2 FQNEAQ (reference sequence). CDR3 length: 15 residues. Trimming shortened V by 1 base and J by 5 bases, and 14 bases separated the two germline ends.

This clonotype was detected only a few times. The J gene is TRBJ2-6, the V gene TRBV28; D uncertain. Trimming left V 0 bases short and J 4 bases short, with 13 bases between. There are 17 residues in the CDR3. The germline gives CDR1 MDHEN, CDR2 SYDVKM. DNA for the CDR3: TGTGCCAGCAGTTTATGGCCCCGGGCGGTCGGGGCCAACGTCCTGACTTTC. Translation gives CASSLWPRAVGANVLTF.

This clonotype was counted only a few times. The chain combines TRBV4-1 with TRBJ2-4; 10 bases align to TRBD2. The DNA end favors TRBJ2-5, so the J call may be wrong. CDR1 MGHRA and CDR2 YSYEKL come from the germline V gene. The CDR3 is 15 residues long. DNA for the CDR3: TGCGCCAGCAGCTCTAGCGGGGGCTTGGGAGAGACCCAGTACTTC. Protein sequence: CASSSSGGLGETQYF.